A selection of T cell receptor beta chains follows, all from one sample in a study of shared clonotypes between healthy human individuals. Sequencing used immunoSEQ multiplex PCR; TCRdb keeps in-frame clones, though not all of them. The table records about 2 million clones, approximately 94% of them present only once. Input material: naive CD8+ T cells sorted from blood. The receptors were sampled from a man aged 18 to 35 in good health. The CDR3 runs from the conserved cysteine through the conserved F or W. The order of the fields is V gene, D gene, clone size, J gene, CDR3 protein, CDR3 DNA. D genes are given only for firm matches. Not all rows give a size; the values are once, few, many and, for expanded clones, a class.

>TRBV7-6|NA|once|TRBJ2-1
CASSPEGYYNEQFF
TGTGCCAGCAGCCCGGAGGGATACTACAATGAGCAGTTCTTC
>TRBV25-1|TRBD1|NA|TRBJ1-2
CAAQGGLSVYGYTF
TGTGCCGCTCAAGGGGGCCTCTCCGTCTATGGCTACACCTTC
>TRBV9|NA|once|TRBJ1-4
CASSLAAGAEKLFF
TGTGCCAGCAGCTTAGCAGCAGGGGCTGAAAAACTGTTTTTT
>TRBV4-1|NA|NA|TRBJ2-5
CASSQDMRTETQYF
TGCGCCAGCAGCCAAGATATGAGAACGGAGACCCAGTACTTC
>TRBV7-8|TRBD2|NA|TRBJ2-3
CASSPGLAGGLWDTQYF
TGTGCCAGCAGCCCAGGACTAGCGGGGGGGCTTTGGGATACGCAGTATTTT
>TRBV7-6|NA|NA|TRBJ2-1
CASSFRDLSYNEQFF
TGTGCCAGCAGCTTCCGGGACCTCTCCTACAATGAGCAGTTCTTC
>TRBV30|NA|NA|TRBJ2-2
CAWSVLGGELFF
TGTGCCTGGAGTGTACTAGGGGGGGAGCTGTTTTTT
>TRBV2|NA|NA|TRBJ2-5
CASSLETQYF
TGTGCCAGCAGTCTAGAGACCCAGTACTTC
>TRBV19|NA|NA|TRBJ1-2
CASRDRANYGYTF
TGTGCCAGTAGAGACAGAGCGAACTATGGCTACACCTTC
>TRBV4-3|TRBD1|NA|TRBJ1-2
CASSQVQDRPKGYTF
TGCGCCAGCAGCCAAGTCCAGGACAGGCCGAAGGGCTACACCTTC
>TRBV4-3|TRBD2|NA|TRBJ2-7
CASSQGVAGAYEQYF
TGCGCCAGCAGCCAAGGGGTAGCGGGGGCCTACGAGCAGTACTTC
>TRBV13|NA|NA|TRBJ2-3
CASRVYTDSQYF
TGTGCCAGCAGAGTTTACACAGATTCGCAGTATTTT
>TRBV6-5|TRBD2|NA|TRBJ2-7
CASSYSRTSGSVQQYF
TGTGCCAGCAGTTACTCGAGAACTAGCGGGAGTGTGCAGCAGTACTTC
>TRBV2|TRBD1|NA|TRBJ1-2
CASSFPGQGVEGYTF
TGTGCCAGCAGTTTCCCGGGACAGGGGGTGGAGGGCTACACCTTC
>TRBV5-6|NA|NA|TRBJ2-2
CASSDSHTGELFF
TGTGCCAGCTCCGACAGTCACACCGGGGAGCTGTTTTTT
>TRBV30|TRBD2|NA|TRBJ2-7
CAWSTVGAGGPYEQYF
TGTGCCTGGAGCACTGTAGGGGCGGGGGGCCCTTACGAGCAGTACTTC
>TRBV6-5|TRBD1|NA|TRBJ2-3
CASSYVWDRVTQYF
TGTGCCAGCAGTTACGTTTGGGACAGAGTTACGCAGTATTTT
>TRBV11-2|NA|once|TRBJ2-1
CASSLEARGTAVF
TGTGCCAGCAGCTTGGAGGCCAGGGGAACAGCAGTCTTC
>TRBV6-1|NA|NA|TRBJ2-3
CASSEEGGGTDTQYF
TGTGCCAGCAGTGAAGAGGGGGGAGGCACAGATACGCAGTATTTT
>TRBV27|NA|once|TRBJ1-4
CASSLSGGAEKLFF
TGTGCCAGCAGTTTATCGGGGGGGGCTGAAAAACTGTTTTTT
>TRBV5-1|TRBD1|NA|TRBJ2-7
CASSTLRDRDEQYF
TGCGCCAGCAGCACTCTCCGGGACAGGGACGAGCAGTACTTC
>TRBV9|TRBD1|NA|TRBJ1-1
CASSPWDRANTEAFF
TGTGCCAGCAGCCCTTGGGACAGGGCGAACACTGAAGCTTTCTTT
>TRBV6-1|NA|NA|TRBJ1-5
CASSEQGRGQHF
TGTGCCAGCAGTGAACAGGGACGCGGCCAGCATTTT
>TRBV6-5|NA|NA|TRBJ2-1
CASRLYNEQFF
TGTGCCAGCAGGCTATACAATGAGCAGTTCTTC
>TRBV28|NA|NA|TRBJ1-4
CACQATNEKLFF
TGTGCCTGCCAGGCAACTAATGAAAAACTGTTTTTT
>TRBV10-2|NA|NA|TRBJ2-3
CASSESTDTQYF
TGCGCCAGCAGTGAGTCCACAGATACGCAGTATTTT
>TRBV9|NA|NA|TRBJ2-1
CASSSPEGEAYNEQFF
TGTGCCAGCAGCTCACCAGAGGGTGAGGCCTACAATGAGCAGTTCTTC
>TRBV4-1|NA|NA|TRBJ1-6
CASSQDPGAGSPLHF
TGCGCCAGCAGCCAAGATCCAGGAGCAGGCTCACCCCTCCACTTT
>TRBV27|TRBD1|NA|TRBJ2-5
CASRDRVGETQYF
TGTGCCAGCAGGGACAGGGTAGGAGAGACCCAGTACTTC
>TRBV7-9|NA|NA|TRBJ2-7
CASSPQGSTYEQYF
TGTGCCAGCAGCCCACAGGGATCCACCTACGAGCAGTACTTC
>TRBV29-1|NA|once|TRBJ2-7
CSVEDGQSYEQYF
TGCAGCGTTGAAGATGGGCAAAGCTACGAGCAGTACTTC
>TRBV7-9|TRBD1|NA|TRBJ2-7
CASSPPTGRTLEQYF
TGTGCCAGCAGCCCCCCGACAGGGCGAACCCTCGAGCAGTACTTC
>TRBV5-8|NA|NA|TRBJ2-7
CASSLVPSNYEQYF
TGTGCCAGCAGCTTGGTCCCGTCAAATTACGAGCAGTACTTC
>TRBV4-1|NA|NA|TRBJ2-7
CASSQERTKQDRRRASSYEQYF
TGCGCCAGCAGCCAAGAACGAACGAAACAAGATAGGCGGCGGGCCAGCTCCTACGAGCAGTACTTC
>TRBV27|NA|NA|TRBJ2-2
CASSWGLDTGELFF
TGTGCCAGCAGTTGGGGACTGGATACTGGGGAGCTGTTTTTT
>TRBV9|TRBD2|NA|TRBJ2-7
CASSLGLAIYEQYF
TGTGCCAGCAGCTTAGGACTAGCGATCTACGAGCAGTACTTC
>TRBV4-1|NA|NA|TRBJ2-3
CASSPGHKQGDTQYF
TGCGCCAGCAGCCCTGGTCACAAGCAGGGAGATACGCAGTATTTT
>TRBV9|TRBD1|few|TRBJ1-2
CASSGLPGQANYGYTF
TGTGCCAGCAGCGGGTTGCCGGGACAGGCTAACTATGGCTACACCTTC
>TRBV11-2|TRBD1|NA|TRBJ2-7
CASRDTGTGVGEQYF
TGTGCCAGCAGAGACACCGGGACAGGGGTGGGCGAGCAGTACTTC
>TRBV11-2|TRBD1|NA|TRBJ2-1
CASGQGTNEQFF
TGTGCCAGCGGACAGGGTACCAATGAGCAGTTCTTC
>TRBV27|TRBD2|NA|TRBJ2-7
CASSMGWGGRYEQYF
TGTGCCAGCAGTATGGGTTGGGGGGGTCGATACGAGCAGTACTTC
>TRBV7-9|NA|NA|TRBJ2-7
CASSLGVSNSYEQYF
TGTGCCAGCAGCTTAGGTGTTAGCAACTCCTACGAGCAGTACTTC
>TRBV9|NA|once|TRBJ1-1
CASSAVGGHTEAFF
TGTGCCAGCAGCGCAGTCGGGGGGCACACTGAAGCTTTCTTT
>TRBV28|NA|NA|TRBJ2-7
CASSLSGTSDYEQYF
TGTGCCAGCAGTTTGTCCGGGACATCGGACTACGAGCAGTACTTC
>TRBV4-2|NA|NA|TRBJ1-5
CASSQVWRGNQPQHF
TGTGCCAGCAGCCAAGTGTGGAGGGGCAATCAGCCCCAGCATTTT
>TRBV25-1|NA|few|TRBJ2-5
CASSEWETQYF
TGTGCCAGCAGTGAATGGGAGACCCAGTACTTC
>TRBV28|TRBD1|NA|TRBJ1-4
CASSTGGYEKLFF
TGTGCCAGCAGTACAGGGGGCTATGAAAAACTGTTTTTT
>TRBV19|TRBD2|NA|TRBJ2-1
CASSPRWLAGPYNEQFF
TGTGCCAGTAGCCCTAGGTGGCTAGCGGGACCCTACAATGAGCAGTTCTTC
>TRBV15|NA|NA|TRBJ2-3
CATSPKAGEGADTQYF
TGTGCCACCAGCCCTAAGGCAGGGGAGGGGGCAGATACGCAGTATTTT
>TRBV27|NA|NA|TRBJ2-7
CASSLGGPFSEQYF
TGTGCCAGCAGTTTGGGGGGACCCTTTAGCGAGCAGTACTTC